These 5 T cell receptor beta chains share one sample of origin, sequenced in a study of shared clonotypes between healthy human individuals. TCRdb's copy holds only in-frame clones and misses some; the assay was immunoSEQ multiplex PCR. The profile shows about 580,000 clones, about 98% of them singletons. Cells designated naive CD8 were CD45RO-negative and were positively selected for CCR7, with terminally differentiated effector memory CD45RA+ cells excluded. Sequencing used naive CD8+ T cells sorted from blood. The receptor set was obtained from a man aged 30 to 39 in good health.

The CDR3 nucleotides are TGTGCCAGCAGGGACGCCTCCTACGAGCAGTACTTC. This codes for CASRDASYEQYF. This chain uses TRBV5-4 with TRBJ2-7; D unclear. V was clipped by 5 bases and J by 0 bases, with 6 bases between them. The germline gives CDR1 SGHNT, CDR2 YYREEE (reference sequence). The CDR3 is made up of 12 amino acids.

J is TRBJ2-3 and V is TRBV2; D may be TRBD1 or TRBD2 (5 bases each). The CDR3 length is 14 residues. V lost 8 bases and J 1 base, leaving 13 bases between the germline ends. From germline, CDR1 is SNHLY and CDR2 FYNNEI. CDR3 amino acids: CASGGTSGTDTQYF. The CDR3 coding sequence is TGTGCCAGCGGGGGAACTTCGGGCACAGATACGCAGTATTTT.

This chain joins TRBV5-1 and TRBJ2-5; D unclear. The germline V and J ends were trimmed by 4 bases and 7 bases, with 20 bases remaining between them. The CDR3 extends over 15 amino acids. Germline V gene sequence: CDR1 SGHRS, CDR2 YFSETQ. Here the CDR3 reads CASSMRGTTDGTQYF. The CDR3 coding sequence is TGCGCCAGCAGCATGCGAGGAACAACCGACGGGACCCAGTACTTC.

This chain connects TRBV27 to TRBJ2-1; 10 bases are a match to TRBD1. Losses at the gene ends were 4 bases for V and 10 bases for J; bases not matched to a gene: 13. The CDR3 runs to 16 residues. CDR1 is MNHEY and CDR2 is SMNVEV in the germline V gene (reference sequence). CDR3 sequence reads: CASSSNFLPGQGEQFF. The CDR3 DNA sequence: TGTGCCAGCAGTTCCAATTTCCTGCCGGGACAGGGGGAGCAGTTCTTC.

This clone was seen just once. This sequence joins TRBV2 and TRBJ2-4; tentative D call: TRBD1 (6 bases). CDR3 size: 16 residues. V was cut by 8 bases and J by 2 bases, with 19 bases left in between. Per germline, CDR1 SNHLY and CDR2 FYNNEI. The CDR3 is CASRYQGSGTKNIQYF. CDR3 coding DNA: TGTGCCAGCCGGTACCAGGGGAGTGGGACCAAAAACATTCAGTACTTC.